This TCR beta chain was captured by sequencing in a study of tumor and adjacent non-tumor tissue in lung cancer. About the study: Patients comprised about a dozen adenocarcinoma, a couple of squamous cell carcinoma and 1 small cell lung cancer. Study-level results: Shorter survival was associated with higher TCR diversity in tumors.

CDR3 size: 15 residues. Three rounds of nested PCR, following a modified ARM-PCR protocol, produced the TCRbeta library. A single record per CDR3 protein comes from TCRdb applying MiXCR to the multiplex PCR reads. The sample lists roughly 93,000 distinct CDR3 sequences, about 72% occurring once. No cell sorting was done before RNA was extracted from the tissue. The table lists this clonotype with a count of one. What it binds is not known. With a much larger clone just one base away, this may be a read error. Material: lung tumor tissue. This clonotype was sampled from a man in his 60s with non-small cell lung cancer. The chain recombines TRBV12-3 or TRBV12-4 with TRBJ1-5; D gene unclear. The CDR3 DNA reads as TGTGCCTGCAGCAGTTCAGTCCCAAGCAATCAGCCCCAGCATTTT. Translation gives CACSSSVPSNQPQHF.